A single sample is the source of the 5 T cell receptor beta chains below, sequenced in a study of T cells in Graves' hyperthyroidism and ophthalmopathy (dated by TCRdb to about 2019). Libraries were constructed by multiplex PCR. Sequencing was performed on an Illumina HiSeq 2000. The TCR beta CDR3 regions were amplified from RNA transcripts. For the first round of RT-PCR on the TCR CDR3, the HTBI primer set was used together with the Qiagen OneStep RT-PCR kit. Starting from the raw public reads, TCRdb applied fastp trimming at Q25, assembled clones with MiXCR and retained in-frame beta chains. Rows are unified per CDR3 protein, each entry keeping the most common DNA and genes. This sample comprises around 540,000 distinct CDR3 sequences, 15% to 20% of them detected only once. The ten largest account for about 29% of the sample. Sample: blood. The receptors come from a woman in her thirties with Graves' ophthalmopathy.

At least ten counts were recorded for this clonotype. The CDR3 bases are TGTGCCGTTAGTGGTGGGGGCAATCAGCCCCAGCATTTT. Protein: CAVSGGGNQPQHF. This sequence joins TRBV30 and TRBJ1-5; D unresolved. V dropped 8 bases and J dropped 2 bases, with 13 bases sitting between them. Germline V gene lookup returns CDR1 GTSNPN and CDR2 SVGIG (reference sequence). The CDR3 consists of 13 residues.

This clonotype has a count of ten or more. This rearrangement joins TRBV28 to TRBJ2-6; D may match TRBD1 or TRBD2 (5 bases each). Germline V gene data show CDR1 as MDHEN and CDR2 as SYDVKM. V was clipped by 5 bases and J by 3 bases, with 14 bases between them. The CDR3 sequence is 16 residues long. CDR3 in DNA: TGTGCCAGCAGTCAAGGTTGGGGGTTTGGGGCCAACGTCCTGACTTTC. Protein: CASSQGWGFGANVLTF. The whole variable domain, remainder taken from reference TRBV28 and TRBJ2-6, is DVKVTQSSRYLVKRTGEKVFLECVQDMDHENMFWYRQDPGLGLRLIYFSYDVKMKEKGDIPEGYSVSREKKERFSLILESASTNQTSMYLCASSQGWGFGANVLTFGAGSRLTVL.

J is TRBJ2-7 and V is TRBV4-3, with 9 bases matching TRBD2. The germline CDR1 and CDR2 sequences are LGHNA and YSLEER. The CDR3 is 15 amino acids. Trimming cost V 4 bases and J 0 bases; bases outside gene matches: 4. The CDR3 is CASSPYSGSSYEQYF. In DNA form, the CDR3 reads TGCGCCAGCAGCCCGTATAGCGGGAGCTCCTACGAGCAGTACTTC.

In its sample, this clonotype was seen a few times. The chain combines TRBV10-3 with TRBJ2-7, with no clear D. CDR1 is ENHRY and CDR2 is SYGVKD in the germline V gene. There are 13 residues in the CDR3. Between the trimmed V and J ends, which lost 2 bases and 6 bases, there was a span of 11 bases. In DNA form, the CDR3 reads TGTGCCATCAGTGAGGGCTTCACTGGCGAGCAGTACTTC. The encoded protein is CAISEGFTGEQYF.

At least ten counts were recorded for this clonotype. The CDR3 here is CASSPGTLGDTQYF. In DNA form, the CDR3 reads TGTGCCAGCAGCCCCGGGACTCTGGGCGATACGCAGTATTTT. The chain links TRBV7-2 to TRBJ2-3; D possibly corresponds to TRBD2 (6 bases). Trimming took 5 bases from V and 6 from J, leaving 15 bases between them. Germline V gene data show CDR1 as SGHTA and CDR2 as FQGNSA. The CDR3 is made up of 14 amino acids.